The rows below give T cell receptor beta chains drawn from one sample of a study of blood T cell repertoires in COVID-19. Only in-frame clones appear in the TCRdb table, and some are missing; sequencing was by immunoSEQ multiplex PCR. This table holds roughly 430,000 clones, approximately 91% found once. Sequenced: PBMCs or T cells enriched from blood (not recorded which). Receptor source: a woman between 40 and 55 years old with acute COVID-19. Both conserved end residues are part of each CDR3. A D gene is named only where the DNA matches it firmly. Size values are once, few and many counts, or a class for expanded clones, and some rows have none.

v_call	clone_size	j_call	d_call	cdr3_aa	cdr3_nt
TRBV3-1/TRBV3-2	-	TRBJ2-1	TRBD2	CASSETQGLANNEQFF	TGTGCCAGCAGCGAAACACAGGGACTAGCTAACAATGAGCAGTTCTTC
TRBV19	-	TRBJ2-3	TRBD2	CASSTSGGAPDTQYF	TGTGCCAGTAGCACTAGCGGGGGGGCCCCAGATACGCAGTATTTT
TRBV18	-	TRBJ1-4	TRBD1	CASSRGQVNEKLFF	TGTGCCAGCTCACGGGGACAGGTTAATGAAAAACTGTTTTTT
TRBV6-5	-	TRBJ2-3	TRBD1	CASSDRAADTQYF	TGTGCCAGCTCGGACAGGGCTGCAGATACGCAGTATTTT
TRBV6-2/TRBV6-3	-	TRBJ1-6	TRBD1	CASSQDRGRSPLHF	TGTGCCAGCAGTCAGGACAGGGGGCGATCACCCCTCCACTTT
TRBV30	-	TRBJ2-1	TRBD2	CAWSDGLAGYNEQFF	TGTGCCTGGAGTGACGGACTAGCGGGCTACAATGAGCAGTTCTTC
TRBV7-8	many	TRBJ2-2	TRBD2	CASRPTLAGGPSGELFF	TGTGCCAGCAGACCAACTCTAGCGGGGGGGCCGTCCGGGGAGCTGTTTTTT
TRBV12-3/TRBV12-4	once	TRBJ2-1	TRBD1	CASNFAGGNEQFF	TGTGCCAGCAATTTTGCAGGGGGCAATGAGCAGTTCTTC
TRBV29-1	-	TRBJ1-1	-	CSVDGGLNTEAFF	TGCAGCGTTGATGGAGGACTGAACACTGAAGCTTTCTTT
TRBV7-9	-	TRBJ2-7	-	CASSFGGADEQYF	TGTGCCAGCAGCTTTGGGGGCGCGGACGAGCAGTACTTC
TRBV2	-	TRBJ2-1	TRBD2	CASSDGRGGVYEQFF	TGTGCCAGCAGTGATGGGCGGGGGGGTGTGTATGAGCAGTTCTTC
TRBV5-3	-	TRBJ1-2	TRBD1	CARRPYFKGQGVDGYTF	TGTGCCAGAAGACCGTATTTCAAGGGACAGGGGGTCGATGGCTACACCTTC
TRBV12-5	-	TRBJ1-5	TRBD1	CASGLPTGDQPQHF	TGTGCTAGTGGTTTGCCCACAGGGGATCAGCCCCAGCATTTT
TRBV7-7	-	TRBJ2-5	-	CASSPLSWYTQETQYF	TGTGCCAGCAGCCCTCTCAGTTGGTATACCCAAGAGACCCAGTACTTC
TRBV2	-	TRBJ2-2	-	CASSEWRDGELFF	TGTGCCAGCAGTGAATGGAGGGACGGGGAGCTGTTTTTT
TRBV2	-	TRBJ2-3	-	CASRVDTQYF	TGTGCCAGTAGAGTAGATACGCAGTATTTT
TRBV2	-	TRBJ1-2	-	CASSGTGYGYTF	TGTGCCAGCAGTGGAACAGGGTATGGCTACACCTTC
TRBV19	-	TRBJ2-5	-	CASSSGQTQYF	TGTGCCAGTAGTAGCGGGCAGACCCAGTACTTC
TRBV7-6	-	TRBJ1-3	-	CASSLAASGNTIYF	TGTGCCAGCAGCTTGGCGGCCTCTGGAAACACCATATATTTT
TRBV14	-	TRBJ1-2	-	CASSQEGTPYYGYTF	TGTGCCAGCAGCCAAGAGGGGACTCCTTACTATGGCTACACCTTC
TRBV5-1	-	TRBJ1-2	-	CASSLDRVSYTF	TGCGCCAGCAGCTTGGACAGGGTCAGCTACACCTTC
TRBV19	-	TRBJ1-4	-	CASSTPGGGYEKLFF	TGTGCCAGTAGTACGCCCGGGGGAGGTTATGAAAAACTGTTTTTT
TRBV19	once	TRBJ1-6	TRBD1	CASRRAGGPHSPLHF	TGTGCCAGTAGAAGAGCAGGGGGCCCGCATTCACCCCTCCACTTT
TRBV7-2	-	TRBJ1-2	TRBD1	CASSLPGGIYGYTF	TGTGCCAGCAGCTTACCAGGGGGGATATATGGCTACACCTTC
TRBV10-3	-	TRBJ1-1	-	CATHRGTEAFF	TGTGCCACCCATCGGGGCACTGAAGCTTTCTTT
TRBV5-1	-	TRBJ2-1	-	CASSLEDRIYNEQFF	TGCGCCAGCAGCTTGGAAGACAGGATCTACAATGAGCAGTTCTTC
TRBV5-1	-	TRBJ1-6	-	CASSPAAAESPLHF	TGCGCCAGCAGCCCCGCGGCAGCGGAATCACCCCTCCACTTT
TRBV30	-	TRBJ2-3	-	CAAQSVDTQYF	TGTGCCGCCCAATCGGTGGATACGCAGTATTTT
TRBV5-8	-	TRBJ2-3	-	CASSLRTVTDTQYF	TGTGCCAGCAGCTTAAGGACAGTCACAGATACGCAGTATTTT
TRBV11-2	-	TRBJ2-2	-	CASSQRGIGTGELFF	TGTGCCAGCAGCCAAAGGGGTATCGGAACCGGGGAGCTGTTTTTT
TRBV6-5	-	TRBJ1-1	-	CASSYRGDWAFF	TGTGCCAGCAGTTACCGGGGGGATTGGGCTTTCTTT
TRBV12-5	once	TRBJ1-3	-	CASGITGSGNTIYF	TGTGCTAGTGGAATTACAGGGTCTGGAAACACCATATATTTT
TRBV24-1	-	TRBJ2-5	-	CATSDFNRDQETQYF	TGTGCCACCAGTGATTTCAACAGGGACCAAGAGACCCAGTACTTC
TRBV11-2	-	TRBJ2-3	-	CASSLLSGQTTDTQYF	TGTGCCAGCAGCTTGTTGTCAGGACAGACCACAGATACGCAGTATTTT
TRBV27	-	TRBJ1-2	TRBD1	CASSLITGGFVGYTF	TGTGCCAGCAGTTTAATAACAGGGGGCTTTGTTGGCTACACCTTC
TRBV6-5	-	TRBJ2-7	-	CASSFGTLSYEQYF	TGTGCCAGCAGTTTTGGGACACTCTCCTACGAGCAGTACTTC
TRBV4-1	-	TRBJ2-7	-	CASSQESTGRVSEQYF	TGCGCCAGCAGCCAAGAATCTACAGGAAGGGTATCAGAGCAGTACTTC
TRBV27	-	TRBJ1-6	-	CASSTPGGRPLHF	TGTGCCAGCAGTACCCCCGGGGGGCGACCCCTCCACTTT
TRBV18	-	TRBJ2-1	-	CASSPQENPYNEQFF	TGTGCCAGCTCACCGCAGGAAAATCCCTACAATGAGCAGTTCTTC
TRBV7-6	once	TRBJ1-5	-	CASSLGGRNGNQPQHF	TGTGCCAGCAGCCTCGGGGGGAGGAATGGCAATCAGCCCCAGCATTTT
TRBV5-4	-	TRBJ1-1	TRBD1	CATSSGTELTEAFF	TGTGCCACCAGTTCCGGGACAGAACTCACTGAAGCTTTCTTT
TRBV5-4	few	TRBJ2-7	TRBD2	CASSLRGGDEQYF	TGTGCCAGCAGCTTGCGGGGGGGTGACGAGCAGTACTTC
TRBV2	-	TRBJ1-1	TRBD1	CASRGQNKAFF	TGTGCCAGCCGGGGACAGAATAAAGCTTTCTTT
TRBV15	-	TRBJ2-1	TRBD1	CATSREGQLYNEQFF	TGTGCCACCAGCAGAGAGGGACAGCTCTACAATGAGCAGTTCTTC
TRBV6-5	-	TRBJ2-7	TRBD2	CASTPSGYTYEQYF	TGTGCCAGCACCCCTAGCGGGTATACCTACGAGCAGTACTTC
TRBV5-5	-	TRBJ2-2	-	CASSFTVNTGELFF	TGTGCCAGCAGCTTCACGGTGAACACCGGGGAGCTGTTTTTT
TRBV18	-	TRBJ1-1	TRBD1	CASSQTPGQETAFF	TGTGCCAGCTCGCAGACTCCGGGACAGGAGACAGCTTTCTTT
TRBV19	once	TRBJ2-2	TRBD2	CASSLRDGFGLAANTGELFF	TGTGCCAGTAGTTTAAGGGACGGCTTCGGACTAGCAGCGAACACCGGGGAGCTGTTTTTT
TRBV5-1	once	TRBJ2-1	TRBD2	CASSLAGLEGHEQFF	TGCGCCAGCAGCTTGGCGGGACTAGAGGGCCATGAGCAGTTCTTC
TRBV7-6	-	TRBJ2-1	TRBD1	CASSSTGGNEQFF	TGTGCCAGCAGCTCGACAGGGGGCAATGAGCAGTTCTTC
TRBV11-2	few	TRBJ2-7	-	CASSLDPSGFYEQYF	TGTGCCAGCAGCTTAGATCCCAGCGGATTCTACGAGCAGTACTTC
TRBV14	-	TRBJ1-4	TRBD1	CASSRDRSQGNEKLFF	TGTGCCAGCAGCCGAGACCGGTCACAGGGGAATGAAAAACTGTTTTTT
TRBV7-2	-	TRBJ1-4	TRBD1	CASSLDWTGHEKLFF	TGTGCCAGCAGCTTAGATTGGACAGGGCATGAAAAACTGTTTTTT